This T cell receptor beta chain is drawn from a study of neurological immune-mediated disorders. Study-level points and caveats: In HTLV-1-associated myelopathy, TCR clonal expansion was greatest, whereas multiple sclerosis had the least, falling below healthy controls.

Via MiXCR, TCRdb re-called the 5' RACE reads, giving one row per CDR3 protein. The data contain roughly 13,000 distinct CDR3 sequences, 8% to 13% of them seen just once; the ten biggest clones take up about 22%. This clonotype occurred many times. The antigen is not known. Sequencing was carried out using PBMCs. The receptor comes from a woman aged 40 to 50 in good health.

As DNA, the CDR3 is TGCAGTGCGGCAACTGGACTAGCGGGGATAAACATTCAGTACTTC. Protein product: CSAATGLAGINIQYF. The chain couples TRBV20-1 to TRBJ2-4, with 12 bases lining up with TRBD2. The CDR3 loop spans 15 amino acids. Germline V gene lookup returns CDR1 DFQATT and CDR2 SNEGSKA (reference sequence). V lost 6 bases, J lost 6 bases, and 9 bases stayed unmatched.